These 11 T cell receptor beta chains originate from one sample sequenced in a study of technical replicates of blood from several donors. Sequencing used immunoSEQ multiplex PCR; TCRdb keeps in-frame clones, though not all of them. Found here are approximately 59,000 clones, nearly 95% of them singletons; the top ten hold 3.1%. The sample taken for sequencing was PBMCs. The receptors here all came from a human donor in good health. Some clones in this sample may be carry-over from other donors' samples.

This clone was found once. The J gene is TRBJ2-1, the V gene TRBV18; 8 bases are shared with TRBD2. In germline, CDR1 is KGHSH, CDR2 LQKENI. Trimming cost V 6 bases and J 0 bases; bases outside gene matches: 7. This CDR3 region has 16 residues. CDR3 residues: CASSYTGGSSYNEQFF. CDR3 nucleotide sequence: TGTGCCAGCTCCTATACGGGGGGGAGCTCCTACAATGAGCAGTTCTTC.

The rearrangement links TRBV5-6 to TRBJ2-7; TRBD1 is a possible D gene (6 bases). There are 13 residues in the CDR3. The germline V gene encodes CDR1 SGHDT and CDR2 YYEEEE. Trimming removed 0 bases at V and 5 bases at J, with 9 bases between. The DNA of the CDR3 is TGTGCCAGCAGCTTGGGCAGGGGAAACGAGCAGTACTTC. It encodes CASSLGRGNEQYF.

CDR3 DNA sequence: TGTGCCAGCAGCGCTGACAGGGAGGTCCACGAGCAGTACTTC. As protein: CASSADREVHEQYF. This chain connects TRBV7-9 to TRBJ2-7, with D possibly being TRBD1 (7 bases). Trimming removed 5 bases from V and 5 bases from J, with 16 bases in between. The germline gives CDR1 SEHNR, CDR2 FQNEAQ (reference sequence). This CDR3 spans 14 amino acids.

This rearrangement joins TRBV7-3 to TRBJ2-2, with 7 bases lining up with TRBD2. V gave up 2 bases and J gave up 0 bases; unmatched junction bases: 3. Germline V gene data show CDR1 as SGHTA and CDR2 as FQGTGA. This CDR3 spans 16 amino acids. DNA of the CDR3: TGTGCCAGCAGCTTATCGGCGGGAGCGAACACCGGGGAGCTGTTTTTT. It codes for CASSLSAGANTGELFF.

This clone was observed a handful of times. The rearrangement joins TRBV25-1 to TRBJ2-1, with 9 bases that match TRBD2. The V gene's germline CDR1 is MGHDK and CDR2 SYGVNS. The trim removed 2 bases at V and 10 bases at J, leaving 12 bases unmatched. The CDR3 consists of 16 residues. The CDR3 protein is CASSERGTPLAGEQFF. The CDR3 DNA follows: TGTGCCAGCAGTGAAAGGGGGACACCGCTAGCGGGAGAGCAGTTCTTC.

The CDR3 nucleotides are TGTGCCAGCAGTTTGGGGGGTTGGCAGTACTTC. This sequence encodes CASSLGGWQYF. The chain carries TRBV7-2 and TRBJ2-7, with D possibly being TRBD2 (6 bases). Germline loops: CDR1 SGHTA, CDR2 FQGNSA. Trimming took 6 bases from V and 9 from J, leaving 12 bases between them. The CDR3 sequence is 11 residues long.

This chain links TRBV6-5 with TRBJ2-1; 10 positions agree with TRBD2. Germline V gene lookup returns CDR1 MNHEY and CDR2 SVGAGI. The CDR3 has 15 amino acids. Unmatched junction bases numbered 4, after V lost 2 bases and J lost 6 bases. In DNA form, the CDR3 reads TGTGCCAGCAGTTACCCAGGACTAGCGGCCAATGAGCAGTTCTTC. Its translation: CASSYPGLAANEQFF.

This clone was picked up one time. The V and J genes are TRBV1 and TRBJ2-5; the DNA was not used to check the table's D call, TRBD2. TRBV1 counts as a pseudogene. This CDR3 spans 16 amino acids. The CDR3 DNA follows: TGCACCAGCAGCCAAGATCGGCCCCCCGGGGAAGAGACCCAGTACTTC. It translates to CTSSQDRPPGEETQYF.

The chain is built from TRBV14 and TRBJ2-7, with D maybe TRBD2 (6 bases). CDR3 length: 13 residues. Germline V gives CDR1 SGHDN, CDR2 FVKESK. The germline V and J ends were trimmed by 4 bases and 6 bases, with 13 bases remaining between them. DNA of the CDR3: TGTGCCAGCAGCCCTGGGGGGAGGTTCGAGCAGTACTTC. Translating it yields CASSPGGRFEQYF. The entire variable domain, with the rest obtained from reference TRBV14 and TRBJ2-7, is as follows: EAGVTQFPSHSVIEKGQTVTLRCDPISGHDNLYWYRRVMGKEIKFLLHFVKESKQDESGMPNNRFLAERTGGTYSTLKVQPAELEDSGVYFCASSPGGRFEQYFGPGTRLTVT.

The V and J genes are TRBV11-2 and TRBJ2-1; 7 bases line up with TRBD2. CDR1 SGHAT and CDR2 FQNNGV come from the germline V gene. This CDR3 is built from 13 residues. V lost 3 bases, J lost 10 bases, and 6 bases stayed unmatched. CDR3 protein: CASSLGGGTEQFF. CDR3 sequence (DNA): TGTGCCAGCAGCTTGGGGGGGGGAACGGAGCAGTTCTTC.

This chain links TRBV10-3 with TRBJ2-5, with a possible D match to TRBD1 (6 bases). The CDR3 consists of 15 residues. V was pared by 2 bases and J by 5 bases, with 15 bases between. CDR1 and CDR2 from the germline V gene are ENHRY and SYGVKD. CDR3 sequence reads: CAISEGRGGLETQYF. In DNA form, the CDR3 reads TGTGCCATCAGTGAGGGCAGGGGCGGGTTGGAGACCCAGTACTTC.